This TCR beta chain was sequenced in a study of control samples from healthy donors and cancer patients (dated by TCRdb to 2018 to 2021). From cysteine to phenylalanine, the CDR3 is 12 amino acids long. Only CDR3 DNA remains: 36 bases, in frame from the first base. V is cut by 5 bases and J by 9 bases, and the space between the germline ends is 13 bases. According to the germline V gene (reference sequence), CDR1 reads MNHEY and CDR2 reads SMNVEV. The library was generated by the immunoSEQ multiplex PCR assay. Here the immuneACCESS table is served through TCRdb, limited to in-frame sequences with V and J called. Missing clones are a known gap in these copies; in checked studies unresolved V genes cover under half, and the rest lacks a known reason. This sample has roughly 130,000 clones in its table, and approximately 89% of those were observed once. The ten top clones hold roughly 9.4% of the sample.

Notes on this clone: Its antigen target is currently unknown. Base-call qualities are not available, and no considerably larger clone is one nucleotide away.

The source of this sequence is a young man in good health. Recombination connected TRBV27 to TRBJ2-5; the D region possibly corresponds to TRBD2 (5 bases align). The sequenced sample was blood. The sequenced DNA: TGTGCCAGCAGTGACGGACCGAGGGCCCAGTACTTC. It specifies CASSDGPRAQYF.